This T cell receptor beta chain was recovered during a study of prognosis after radiotherapy for stage I lung cancer. As for the study in general: It was between 2018 and January 2019 that stage I non-small cell lung cancer patients were enrolled. Patients (more than twelve men, five or six women) were aged roughly 53 to 85, median about 70 years. Distant metastases were recorded in several patients after radiotherapy, at a median of approximately seven months, and no significant progression was recorded in 15.

A word on this clonotype: Its antigen is as yet unknown. A far more abundant clone sits one base away, making this likely a read error.

Study-level findings and limits: Tumor specificity was not determined for the expanded TCR clones.

The germline V and J ends were trimmed by 4 bases and 3 bases, with 16 bases remaining between them. There are 15 residues in the CDR3. Germline CDR1 and CDR2: SGHNT and YENEEA. Using two-round multiplex PCR, the authors amplified TCR beta CDR3 from genomic DNA. First-round PCR used primers specific to each TRBV and TRBJ gene. TCRdb independently ran MiXCR on the multiplex PCR reads; one entry per CDR3 protein. The table lists 45,000 to 60,000 distinct CDR3 sequences, approximately 30% of them singletons. The rearrangement links TRBV11-3 to TRBJ2-7; either TRBD1 or TRBD2 may fit D (5 bases each). Sequenced here: PBMCs, sampled before or after stereotactic body radiation therapy (not recorded which). This clonotype was obtained from a donor older than 45 with non-small cell lung cancer. CDR3 DNA sequence: TGTGCCAGCAGCTCCGCTCCGTGGGGGAGCTACGAGCAGTACTTC. It is translated as CASSSAPWGSYEQYF. The full variable domain, with the rest looked up from reference TRBV11-3 and TRBJ2-7, is EAGVVQSPRYKIIEKKQPVAFWCNPISGHNTLYWYLQNLGQGPELLIRYENEEAVDDSQLPKDRFSAERLKGVDSTLKIQPAELGDSAVYLCASSSAPWGSYEQYFGPGTRLTVT.